The 31 T cell receptor beta chains below come from one sample, sequenced in a study of blood T cell repertoires in COVID-19. Repertoires were generated with immunoSEQ multiplex PCR, while TCRdb's copy carries only in-frame clones and drops some. In the table there are some 73,000 clones, around 79% of which are singletons. Sequenced: peripheral blood. The receptors originated from a man in his 60s with acute or convalescent COVID-19.

The chain uses TRBV18 and TRBJ1-5; tentatively, D is TRBD1 (5 bases). CDR1 is KGHSH, CDR2 LQKENI, per germline. Trimming left V 1 base short and J 4 bases short, with 5 bases between. The CDR3 has 13 residues. This chain's CDR3 is CASSPRQNQPQHF. The CDR3 bases are TGTGCCAGCTCACCACGACAGAATCAGCCCCAGCATTTT.

V gene TRBV27 combines with J gene TRBJ1-6; 8 bases are shared with TRBD1. Germline V lookup: CDR1 MNHEY, CDR2 SMNVEV (reference sequence). Trimming removed 5 bases from V and 10 bases from J; junction bases left unmatched: 4. This CDR3 is 13 amino acids long. The CDR3 protein is CASSEDRGSPLHF. CDR3 coding DNA: TGTGCCAGCAGTGAAGACAGGGGCTCACCCCTCCACTTT.

The chain is built from TRBV7-7 and TRBJ2-7; TRBD2 matches at 7 bases. CDR3 length equals 14 residues. J lost 1 base, V lost 5 bases, and 5 bases had no gene match. CDR1 and CDR2 (germline): SSHAT, FNYEAQ (reference sequence). The CDR3 protein is CASSPSGDSYEQYF. CDR3 sequence (DNA): TGTGCCAGCAGCCCTAGCGGCGATTCCTACGAGCAGTACTTC.

This chain connects TRBV5-1 to TRBJ2-5, with TRBD1 identical over 7 bases. CDR1 SGHRS and CDR2 YFSETQ come from the germline V gene. This CDR3 is built from 13 residues. The trim removed 4 bases at V and 3 bases at J, leaving 3 bases unmatched. CDR3 region: CASSQGQKETQYF. CDR3 sequence (DNA): TGCGCCAGCAGCCAGGGACAGAAAGAGACCCAGTACTTC.

V and J are TRBV14 and TRBJ2-7, with a tentative D call TRBD1 (5 bases). Trimming left V 2 bases short and J 2 bases short, with 10 bases between. The CDR3 is 14 amino acids. Germline lookup yields CDR1 SGHDN and CDR2 FVKESK. CDR3 sequence reads: CASSQSDNTYEQYV. The CDR3 region has the DNA TGTGCCAGCAGCCAATCGGACAACACCTACGAGCAGTACGTC.

The V and J genes are TRBV7-2 and TRBJ2-5; 10 bases are shared with TRBD2. The CDR3 contains 19 residues. V shed 5 bases and J 5 bases; nucleotides not matched to a gene: 20. In germline, CDR1 is SGHTA, CDR2 FQGNSA. The CDR3 DNA sequence: TGTGCCAGCAGCCTCCTCGGGGTAGCGGGGGGTCGCAGGGGGGAGACCCAGTACTTC. This encodes CASSLLGVAGGRRGETQYF.

V is TRBV28 and J is TRBJ1-2, with no clear D. Germline V lookup: CDR1 MDHEN, CDR2 SYDVKM. V lost 3 bases and J lost 4, with 9 bases in between. This CDR3 has 13 amino acids. The CDR3 DNA follows: TGTGCCAGCAGTTTTGAGGGCGGCTATGGCTACACCTTC. Amino acids: CASSFEGGYGYTF.

This clone was counted between two and nine times. J is TRBJ1-1 and V is TRBV9; 10 bases match TRBD1. Per the germline V gene, CDR1 is SGDLS and CDR2 is YYNGEE. Unmatched junction bases numbered 9, after V lost 0 bases and J lost 4 bases. The CDR3 contains 17 residues. CDR3 DNA sequence: TGTGCCAGCAGCGTAGAGGGAAAGGGACAGGGGAGCACTGAAGCTTTCTTT. It yields the protein CASSVEGKGQGSTEAFF.

By proportion, this clone is medium-sized. V and J are TRBV19 and TRBJ1-5; 10 positions match TRBD1. The CDR3 is made up of 13 amino acids. J was trimmed by 6 bases and V by 6 bases; bases with no gene match: 2. The germline V gene encodes CDR1 LNHDA and CDR2 SQIVND (reference sequence). For the CDR3, the DNA is TGTGCCAGTAGGGACAGGGGGAGTCAGCCCCAGCATTTT. This translates into CASRDRGSQPQHF. The entire variable domain, with the rest obtained from reference TRBV19 and TRBJ1-5, is as follows: DGGITQSPKYLFRKEGQNVTLSCEQNLNHDAMYWYRQDPGQGLRLIYYSQIVNDFQKGDIAEGYSVSREKKESFPLTVTSAQKNPTAFYLCASRDRGSQPQHFGDGTRLSIL.

V is TRBV28 and J is TRBJ2-1; 8 bases fit TRBD2. V lost 2 bases, J lost 2 bases, and 2 bases stayed unmatched. The CDR3 has 15 amino acids. Germline V gene data show CDR1 as MDHEN and CDR2 as SYDVKM. The CDR3 nucleotides are TGTGCCAGCAGTTTAAACGGGAGGGCCTACAATGAGCAGTTCTTC. This translates into CASSLNGRAYNEQFF.

The chain recombines TRBV5-4 with TRBJ2-3; 7 bases map to TRBD2. The CDR3 is 15 amino acids. CDR1 is SGHNT, CDR2 YYREEE, per germline (reference sequence). V lost 3 bases to trimming and J lost 6 bases; unmatched junction nucleotides: 10. This chain's CDR3 is CASSSQRGSRDTQYF. DNA of the CDR3: TGTGCCAGCAGCTCACAGCGGGGCTCCAGGGATACGCAGTATTTT.

Only one count was recorded for this clone. V and J are TRBV6-2 or TRBV6-3 and TRBJ2-2; 8 bases agree with TRBD1. V lost 4 bases to trimming and J lost 4 bases; unmatched junction nucleotides: 5. CDR3 length equals 15 residues. In germline, CDR1 is MNHEY, CDR2 SVGEGT. This chain's CDR3 is CASSFVTGVTGELFF. DNA for the CDR3: TGTGCCAGCAGTTTCGTGACAGGGGTCACCGGGGAGCTGTTTTTT.

The rearrangement uses TRBV5-1 and TRBJ1-4; D possibly corresponds to TRBD1 (5 bases). The CDR3 is 14 residues long. Trimming shortened V by 0 bases and J by 5 bases, and 8 bases separated the two germline ends. Germline V gives CDR1 SGHRS, CDR2 YFSETQ. CDR3 residues: CASSLGQGNEKLFF. The CDR3 DNA sequence: TGCGCCAGCAGCTTGGGCCAGGGCAATGAAAAACTGTTTTTT.

The chain joins TRBV27 to TRBJ2-7; a possible D gene is TRBD2 (5 bases). This CDR3 spans 16 amino acids. V lost 2 bases and J lost 3, with 17 bases in between. Per germline, CDR1 MNHEY and CDR2 SMNVEV (reference sequence). The CDR3 coding sequence is TGTGCCAGCAGTTTAAAGGAGGCACCTCCCCGCTACGAGCAGTACTTC. Encoded protein: CASSLKEAPPRYEQYF.

A few counts support this clone. V and J are TRBV5-1 and TRBJ1-3; unclear D gene. The length of the CDR3 is 17 residues. The germline gives CDR1 SGHRS, CDR2 YFSETQ. The V end lost 3 bases, the J end lost 4 bases, and 20 bases lay between the germline ends. The CDR3 here is CASSSISGERPGNTIYF. In DNA form, the CDR3 reads TGCGCCAGCAGCTCGATTTCCGGGGAAAGGCCCGGAAACACCATATATTTT.

This chain connects TRBV2 to TRBJ2-7; tentatively, D is TRBD2 (6 bases). CDR3 length equals 14 residues. Trimming took 6 bases from V and 2 from J, leaving 14 bases between them. Germline CDR1 reads SNHLY; CDR2 reads FYNNEI. The CDR3 nucleotides are TGTGCCAGCAGGCGGGACTCCATAGCCTACGAGCAGTACTTC. As protein: CASRRDSIAYEQYF.

The chain employs TRBV5-1 and TRBJ2-5; no clear D gene. The CDR3 runs to 14 residues. V gave up 1 base and J gave up 5 bases, with 12 bases separating them. Germline V gene sequence: CDR1 SGHRS, CDR2 YFSETQ. The CDR3 is CASSLLLSGETQYF. The DNA of the CDR3 is TGCGCCAGCAGCTTGCTCTTATCCGGTGAGACCCAGTACTTC. The whole variable domain, filled in from reference TRBV5-1 and TRBJ2-5, reads KAGVTQTPRYLIKTRGQQVTLSCSPISGHRSVSWYQQTPGQGLQFLFEYFSETQRNKGNFPGRFSGRQFSNSRSEMNVSTLELGDSALYLCASSLLLSGETQYFGPGTRLLVL.

The chain recombines TRBV28 with TRBJ2-7; D may be TRBD1 (5 bases). V gave up 2 bases and J gave up 2 bases, with 16 bases separating them. Per germline, CDR1 MDHEN and CDR2 SYDVKM. The CDR3 totals 16 residues. CDR3 protein: CASSLGPPGSPYEQYF. The CDR3 DNA reads TGTGCCAGCAGTTTAGGGCCCCCAGGGTCGCCCTACGAGCAGTACTTC.

As regards this clone: The junction departs from the called germline gene at one end, perhaps through a read error. Other nucleotide sequences from this sample produce the same CDR3. The chain joins TRBV7-8 to TRBJ2-5; perhaps TRBD2 as D (7 bases). CDR1 SGHVS and CDR2 FQNEAQ come from the germline V gene. This CDR3 is 16 amino acids long. The CDR3: CASCFGWGGSQETQYF. The CDR3 region has the DNA TGTGCCAGCTGCTTTGGGTGGGGGGGCTCCCAAGAGACCCAGTACTTC.

V gene TRBV29-1 combines with J gene TRBJ2-3, with D unresolved. CDR3 length: 13 residues. Germline CDR1 SQVTM, CDR2 ANQGSEA. V lost 0 bases and J lost 2, with 6 bases in between. The CDR3: CSVEEQPTDTQYF. The CDR3 DNA reads as TGCAGCGTTGAAGAACAGCCCACAGATACGCAGTATTTT.

This chain joins TRBV7-3 and TRBJ2-3; 7 nucleotides match TRBD2. The germline CDR1 and CDR2 sequences are SGHTA and FQGTGA. CDR3 size: 16 residues. J was trimmed by 1 base and V by 2 bases; bases with no gene match: 6. The CDR3 DNA reads as TGTGCCAGCAGCTTATCCACTAGCGCCGGCACAGATACGCAGTATTTT. It is translated as CASSLSTSAGTDTQYF.

The CDR3 DNA reads TGCGCCAGCAGCCAATTCGTGGGACAGGATTCCAATGAGCAGTTCTTC. Translated: CASSQFVGQDSNEQFF. The chain has TRBV4-1 and TRBJ2-1, with 8 bases lining up with TRBD1. V dropped 2 bases and J dropped 6; count of bases not matched to a gene: 9. This CDR3 is built from 16 residues. From germline, CDR1 is MGHRA and CDR2 YSYEKL.

In its sample, this clone was seen once. The V call is TRBV18, the J call TRBJ1-1; tentatively, D is TRBD1 (5 bases). CDR3 length: 15 amino acids. Germline CDR1 reads KGHSH; CDR2 reads LQKENI. Trimming stripped 0 bases from V and 4 bases from J, with 12 bases between. CDR3 DNA: TGTGCCAGCTCACCACCGGCCAGGGTCGGCACTGAAGCTTTCTTT. Its translation is CASSPPARVGTEAFF.

This clone was counted once. The rearrangement links TRBV7-3 to TRBJ1-2, with D unclear. CDR3 length: 13 amino acids. Germline CDR1 and CDR2: SGHTA and FQGTGA. Trimming pared 1 base from V and 4 bases from J, leaving 7 bases between. The CDR3 spells CASSLNPSYGYTF. In DNA, the CDR3 is TGTGCCAGCAGCTTAAACCCCAGCTATGGCTACACCTTC.

The chain is built from TRBV7-3 and TRBJ1-1; D is undetermined. Trimming removed 1 base at V and 2 bases at J, with 8 bases between. The CDR3 runs to 14 residues. CDR1 and CDR2 (germline): SGHTA, FQGTGA. The CDR3 here is CASSLSGGNTEAFF. The CDR3 DNA is TGTGCCAGCAGCTTAAGTGGAGGAAACACTGAAGCTTTCTTT. The full variable domain, its missing parts supplied by reference TRBV7-3 and TRBJ1-1, is GAGVSQTPSNKVTEKGKYVELRCDPISGHTALYWYRQSLGQGPEFLIYFQGTGAADDSGLPNDRFFAVRPEGSVSTLKIQRTERGDSAVYLCASSLSGGNTEAFFGQGTRLTVV.

This chain links TRBV5-1 with TRBJ1-3; no firm D call. This CDR3 comprises 15 residues. Germline-derived CDR1 and CDR2 are SGHRS and YFSETQ. Trimming removed 1 base at V and 0 bases at J, with 8 bases between. This CDR3 is CASSLYSSSGNTIYF. The CDR3 DNA follows: TGCGCCAGCAGCTTGTATTCTAGCTCTGGAAACACCATATATTTT.

This rearrangement joins TRBV3-1 (or the pseudogene TRBV3-2) to TRBJ2-1; 10 bases are shared with TRBD2. Germline V gene sequence: CDR1 LGHDT, CDR2 YNNKEL (reference sequence). This CDR3 has 20 amino acids. J lost 0 bases, V lost 1 base, and 12 bases had no gene match. The CDR3: CASSQALTSGIARSYNEQFF. As DNA, the CDR3 is TGTGCCAGCAGCCAAGCCTTAACTAGCGGGATTGCCCGCTCCTACAATGAGCAGTTCTTC.

The J gene is TRBJ2-1, the V gene TRBV10-3, with D maybe TRBD1 (7 bases). Germline V gives CDR1 ENHRY, CDR2 SYGVKD. The CDR3 is 13 residues long. V lost 10 bases and J lost 5, with 15 bases in between. The CDR3 loop reads CANRRGLNNEQFF. CDR3 nucleotide sequence: TGTGCCAATCGGAGGGGGCTAAACAATGAGCAGTTCTTC.

The J gene is TRBJ1-5, the V gene TRBV6-1; no clear D gene. CDR3 size: 16 residues. In germline, CDR1 is MNHNS, CDR2 SASEGT. V was shortened by 2 bases and J by 1 base, with 12 bases between the two germline ends. CDR3 coding DNA: TGTGCCAGCAGTGAAAGAAGGGAGCGGAGCAATCAGCCCCAGCATTTT. Protein: CASSERRERSNQPQHF.

The rearrangement links TRBV5-4 to TRBJ2-7; tentatively, D is TRBD1 (5 bases). V shed 3 bases and J shed 7 bases, with 14 bases lying between them. The CDR3 consists of 13 residues. Germline V gives CDR1 SGHNT, CDR2 YYREEE (reference sequence). CDR3 bases: TGTGCCAGCAGCTGGGGCGATCAACTGGAGCAGTACTTC. The encoded protein is CASSWGDQLEQYF.

This chain connects TRBV5-1 to TRBJ2-5; 10 bases are a match to TRBD1. Unmatched junction bases numbered 8, after V lost 4 bases and J lost 5 bases. This CDR3 has 15 amino acids. The germline CDR1 and CDR2 sequences are SGHRS and YFSETQ. The CDR3 is CASSRGQGQRETQYF. In DNA form, the CDR3 reads TGCGCCAGCAGCAGGGGACAGGGGCAACGGGAGACCCAGTACTTC.